This T cell receptor (beta chain) was identified in a study of immune evolution from preneoplasia to lung adenocarcinoma. Overall study results and limits: Clonality was highest in normal lung, lower in later-stage lesions apparently.

Germline V lookup: CDR1 LNHDA, CDR2 SQIVND (reference sequence). CDR3 length: 14 amino acids. J gave up 5 bases and V 6 bases, and 7 bases lay outside the gene matches. TCRdb keeps only in-frame clones here, not all; method: immunoSEQ multiplex PCR. This table has around 6,400 clones, 85% to 90% appearing once. This clone was observed a handful of times. The antigen is unknown. H&E slides confirmed each diagnosis, reviewed by two pathologists independently. Sequenced sample: FFPE invasive lung adenocarcinoma tissue. This chain joins TRBV19 and TRBJ2-7; 10 nucleotides match TRBD2. The clonotype comes from a person aged 50-75 years with lung adenocarcinoma. The CDR3 spells CASSTTSGPDEQYF. CDR3 DNA sequence: TGTGCCAGTAGCACGACTAGCGGGCCCGACGAGCAGTACTTC.